One and the same sample provided the 5 T cell receptor beta chains below, sequenced in a study of blood T cell repertoires in COVID-19. TCRdb's table, derived via immunoSEQ multiplex PCR, lists solely in-frame clones and lacks some. The sample has fewer than 9,500 clones, about 84% seen once. Sequencing input: peripheral blood. Receptors were obtained from a human donor in a cohort sampled during active COVID-19.

The J gene is TRBJ2-3, the V gene TRBV18; D is possibly TRBD1 (6 bases). CDR1 is KGHSH, CDR2 LQKENI, per germline. The CDR3 loop spans 15 amino acids. Trimming shortened V by 2 bases and J by 5 bases, and 14 bases separated the two germline ends. CDR3 DNA sequence: TGTGCCAGCTCACCAGGATGGGGGCTTGGAGATACGCAGTATTTT. Protein sequence: CASSPGWGLGDTQYF.

This rearrangement joins TRBV2 to TRBJ1-2; the D gene is possibly TRBD1 (5 bases). Trimming stripped 6 bases from V and 4 bases from J, with 21 bases between. This CDR3 has 16 residues. CDR1 and CDR2 from the germline V gene are SNHLY and FYNNEI. The chain's CDR3 is CASRGPDHRGAYGYTF. The CDR3 DNA is TGTGCCAGCAGGGGCCCCGACCATAGGGGCGCCTATGGCTACACCTTC.

As regards this clone: The junction departs from germline at one end; a sequencing error may be responsible. The V gene is TRBV6-1, the J gene TRBJ1-6, with 7 positions matching TRBD1. The CDR3 consists of 14 residues. Germline V CDR1 and CDR2: MNHNS, SASEGT. This CDR3 reads CASREGQANSPLHF. CDR3 in DNA: TGTGCCAGCAGAGAAGGACAGGCAAATTCACCCCTCCACTTT.

The chain combines TRBV5-1 with TRBJ2-5, with 7 positions matching TRBD1. Germline values: CDR1 SGHRS, CDR2 YFSETQ. Losses at the gene ends were 3 bases for V and 1 base for J; bases not matched to a gene: 3. The length of the CDR3 is 14 residues. CDR3 sequence reads: CASSSQGSQETQYF. The DNA of the CDR3 is TGCGCCAGCAGCTCACAGGGGTCCCAAGAGACCCAGTACTTC.

The V and J genes are TRBV6-5 and TRBJ2-1; 10 positions match TRBD1. Per the germline V gene, CDR1 is MNHEY and CDR2 is SVGAGI. Unmatched junction bases numbered 6, after V lost 9 bases and J lost 7 bases. CDR3 size: 13 residues. For the CDR3, the DNA is TGTGCCAGGACCCGGGACAGGGGTAATGAGCAGTTCTTC. This translates into CARTRDRGNEQFF.